The entry below describes one TCR beta chain. What it recognizes is unknown. The entry originates in a study of T-cell memory formation after mild COVID-19. Points from the study as a whole: Within pre-infection memory, some responding clones were found, suggesting cross-reactive memory joined. There was a balanced CD4/CD8 profile in clones contracting day 15 to 85, and later expanders leaned CD4+. Second-wave clones that peaked on day 37 lacked confirmed SARS-CoV-2 specificity.

This CDR3 has 16 residues. Germline CDR1 KGHDR, CDR2 SFDVKD. The V gene lost 1 base and the J gene lost 0 bases, with 9 bases spanning the gap. TCRdb itself ran the 5' RACE reads through MiXCR, one entry per CDR3 protein. Of roughly 280,000 distinct CDR3 sequences listed, approximately 8.4% are singletons. The origin of this receptor is a man younger than 35 who had mild COVID-19 (a few samples of this study predate the infection). Cell type and time point are not known. The genes are TRBV24-1 and TRBJ2-1; no reliable D call. The sequenced material came from PBMCs or a T cell subset sorted from them (not recorded which). CDR3: CATSDLSAVSYNEQFF. DNA for the CDR3: TGTGCCACCAGTGATTTAAGCGCAGTCTCCTACAATGAGCAGTTCTTC.